A few counts support the clone carrying this T cell receptor (beta chain). The CDR3 extends over 13 amino acids. Unmatched junction bases numbered 2, after V lost 4 bases and J lost 4 bases. Germline CDR1 reads LGHDT; CDR2 reads YNNKEL (reference sequence). These data come from a study of T-cell reconstitution after alpha-beta-depleted transplantation in children. Preparation of the TCRbeta library used unique molecular identifiers. Using its own MiXCR run on the PCR reads, TCRdb lists one record per CDR3 protein. Of 250,000 to 350,000 distinct CDR3 sequences in the sample, more than 9% are singletons; the top ten hold around 10%.

Sequences were derived from PBMCs from the stem cell graft donor, sampled from the stem cell graft. V and J are TRBV3-1 and TRBJ1-2, with 8 nucleotides matching TRBD1. The sequence was collected from a human donor who donated a stem cell graft to a child with SCID. CDR3 sequence: CASSRTGLYGYTF. The CDR3 region has the DNA TGTGCCAGCAGCCGGACAGGGCTCTATGGCTACACCTTC.